The source of this T cell receptor (beta chain) is a study of T cell changes during pregnancy in multiple sclerosis. Trimming removed 1 base at V and 0 bases at J, with 10 bases between. Germline V gene sequence: CDR1 SGHRS, CDR2 YFSETQ. The CDR3 runs to 16 residues. Generated by immunoSEQ multiplex PCR, the TCRdb table keeps only in-frame clones and is missing some. Of just over 35,000 clones in the sample, roughly nine tenths were seen once. The sequence derives from a female donor in good health, enrolled as a control in a pregnancy study. The chain uses TRBV5-1 and TRBJ2-2; D is ambiguous. Sequencing used CD4+ T cells from peripheral blood mononuclear cells, obtained after pregnancy. As DNA, the CDR3 is TGCGCCAGCAGCTTGAAGGTTGGAGCGAACACCGGGGAGCTGTTTTTT. The encoded protein is CASSLKVGANTGELFF.